Shown below are 6 T cell receptor beta chains from a single sample sequenced in a study of identical twins. TCRdb re-analysed the 5' RACE reads in MiXCR, keeping a single row per CDR3 protein. The sample contains 1.5 million to 2 million distinct CDR3 sequences, under 35% of which appear only once. Material: cord blood. These receptor sequences come from a newborn girl in good health.

The chain employs TRBV5-1 and TRBJ2-3; possible D gene TRBD1, 5 bases. Trimming took off 6 bases at V and 4 bases at J, with 12 bases between the two ends. Germline V gene sequence: CDR1 SGHRS, CDR2 YFSETQ. The length of the CDR3 is 13 residues. CDR3 coding DNA: TGCGCCAGCAACGAAGGGGTTGCAGATACGCAGTATTTT. It is translated as CASNEGVADTQYF.

This chain connects TRBV24-1 to TRBJ2-2; no reliable D call. V shed 12 bases and J shed 1 base, with 20 bases lying between them. This CDR3 contains 16 residues. CDR1 and CDR2 (germline): KGHDR, SFDVKD. The chain's CDR3 is CAPGVQRAQNTGELFF. CDR3 in DNA: TGTGCCCCCGGAGTGCAGCGCGCTCAGAACACCGGGGAGCTGTTTTTT.

This clonotype showed up just a few times. This chain links TRBV20-1 with TRBJ2-1; a weak D match, TRBD1 (7 bases). The germline V gene has CDR1 DFQATT and CDR2 SNEGSKA (reference sequence). The CDR3 is made up of 14 amino acids. Trimming left V 1 base short and J 5 bases short, with 12 bases between. CDR3 region: CSARVSGGNNEQFF. The DNA of the CDR3 is TGCAGTGCTAGAGTGTCAGGGGGGAACAATGAGCAGTTCTTC.

As for this clonotype: A single base separates this from a much larger clone, so it may be a read error. V usage is TRBV20-1 and J usage is TRBJ2-7; 7 bases fit TRBD2. Trimming cost V 3 bases and J 5 bases; bases outside gene matches: 13. The V gene's germline CDR1 is DFQATT and CDR2 SNEGSKA (reference sequence). CDR3 size: 15 residues. CDR3 sequence: CSARGGDLSPHEQYF. CDR3 bases: TGCAGTGCTAGGGGAGGGGACCTCTCCCCCCACGAGCAGTACTTC.

The chain joins TRBV6-1 to TRBJ1-4, with D possibly TRBD1 on 5 matching bases. V dropped 0 bases and J dropped 8 bases, with 10 bases sitting between them. The CDR3 has 14 residues. Germline CDR1 and CDR2: MNHNS and SASEGT. The CDR3: CASSEAGAGEKLFF. CDR3 sequence (DNA): TGTGCCAGCAGTGAAGCAGGGGCCGGGGAAAAACTGTTTTTT.

The V and J genes are TRBV5-1 and TRBJ2-6; 9 nucleotides match TRBD1. Germline CDR1 and CDR2: SGHRS and YFSETQ. With 4 bases clipped from V and 0 bases from J, the junction kept 8 bases outside the gene matches. The CDR3 contains 18 residues. The CDR3 sequence: CASSQAGTGSSGANVLTF. The CDR3 coding sequence is TGCGCCAGCAGCCAGGCCGGGACAGGGAGCTCTGGGGCCAACGTCCTGACTTTC.